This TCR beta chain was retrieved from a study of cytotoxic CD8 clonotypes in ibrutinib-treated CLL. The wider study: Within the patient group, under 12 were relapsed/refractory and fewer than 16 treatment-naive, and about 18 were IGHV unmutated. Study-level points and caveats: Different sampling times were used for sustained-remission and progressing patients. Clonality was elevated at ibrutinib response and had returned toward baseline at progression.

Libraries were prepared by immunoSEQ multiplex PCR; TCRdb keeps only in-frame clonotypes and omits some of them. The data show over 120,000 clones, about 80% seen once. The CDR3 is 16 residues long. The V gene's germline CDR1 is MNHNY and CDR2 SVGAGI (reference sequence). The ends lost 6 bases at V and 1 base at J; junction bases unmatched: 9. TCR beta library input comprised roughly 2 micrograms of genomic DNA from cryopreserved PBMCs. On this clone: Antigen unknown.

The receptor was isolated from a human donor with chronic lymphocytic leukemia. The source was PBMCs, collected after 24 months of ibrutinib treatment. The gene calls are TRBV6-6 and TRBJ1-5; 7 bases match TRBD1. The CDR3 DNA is TGTGCCAGCAGACGACAGGGCTGGGGGAGCAATCAGCCCCAGCATTTT. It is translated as CASRRQGWGSNQPQHF.